These T cell receptor beta chains were read from a single sample in a study of shared clonotypes between healthy human individuals. The repertoire was sequenced with immunoSEQ multiplex PCR; TCRdb's copy has only in-frame clones and lacks some. The profile shows about 1.9 million clones, 80% to 95% of them singletons. The sample was naive CD8+ T cells from PBMCs. Receptors were obtained from a young man in good health. Some clones in this sample may be carry-over from other donors' samples. The CDR3 runs from the conserved cysteine through the conserved F or W. A D gene is named only where the DNA matches it firmly. Size tells how often a clone was seen (once, few, many) or the class of an expanded clone, and some rows leave it out.

abundance	v_gene	j_gene	d_gene	CDR3nt	CDR3aa
NA	TRBV28	TRBJ1-3	NA	TGTGCCAGCAATGGGGTCCTCTCTGGAAACACCATATATTTT	CASNGVLSGNTIYF
NA	TRBV6-1	TRBJ1-1	NA	TGTGCCAGCAGTGAAATCGGTACCACTGAAGCTTTCTTT	CASSEIGTTEAFF
NA	TRBV10-3	TRBJ2-7	TRBD1	TGTGCCATCAGTAGGACAGGGAAGGGCGACGAGCAGTACTTC	CAISRTGKGDEQYF
once	TRBV21-1	TRBJ2-2	NA	TGTGCCAGCAGCAAAAAACGGGAAGGCACCGGGGAGCTGTTTTTT	CASSKKREGTGELFF
NA	TRBV5-6	TRBJ2-7	TRBD1	TGTGCCAGCAGCCAACCCGGACAGGGGTTCTACGAGCAGTACTTC	CASSQPGQGFYEQYF
NA	TRBV9	TRBJ2-2	NA	TGTGCCAGCAGCGTGGGACTCTCTCCCGGGGAGCTGTTTTTT	CASSVGLSPGELFF
NA	TRBV25-1	TRBJ2-7	TRBD2	TGTGCCAGCAGTGGACTAGCGAGCGAGCAGTACTTC	CASSGLASEQYF
NA	TRBV11-2	TRBJ2-4	NA	TGTGCCAGCAGCCCCCCGGACAGCAAAAACATTCAGTACTTC	CASSPPDSKNIQYF
NA	TRBV27	TRBJ2-7	NA	TGTGCCAGCAGTTTATCGTCGTACTACGAGCAGTACTTC	CASSLSSYYEQYF
once	TRBV6-5	TRBJ2-1	NA	TGTGCCAGCAGTTACTCGGAGGGGACCCCTTACAATGAGCAGTTCTTC	CASSYSEGTPYNEQFF
NA	TRBV27	TRBJ2-5	TRBD1	TGTGCCAGCAGCCCCCCAGGGGGAGAGACCCAGTACTTC	CASSPPGGETQYF
once	TRBV6-5	TRBJ2-7	TRBD1	TGTGCCAGCAGGCTAGGGACAGGGGTCCCCTACGAGCAGTACTTC	CASRLGTGVPYEQYF
NA	TRBV25-1	TRBJ1-2	NA	TGTGCCAGCAGTGAAAGCCTCTATGGCTACACCTTC	CASSESLYGYTF
NA	TRBV6-1	TRBJ2-7	NA	TGTGCCAGCAGTGACTGGGAATACGAGCAGTACTTC	CASSDWEYEQYF
NA	TRBV2	TRBJ2-5	NA	TGTGCCAGCACCGGAAGGGATAGCGGAACCCAAGAGACCCAGTACTTC	CASTGRDSGTQETQYF
NA	TRBV7-2	TRBJ2-7	NA	TGTGCCAGCAGCCTGGACGGCGCGGCCGAGCAGTACTTC	CASSLDGAAEQYF
NA	TRBV5-6	TRBJ2-7	NA	TGTGCCAGCAGCTTGACTAGTTTTCCCTACGAGCAGTACTTC	CASSLTSFPYEQYF
NA	TRBV28	TRBJ2-1	NA	TGTGCCAGCAGTTTTTCCACGGCAGGGAATGAGCAGTTCTTC	CASSFSTAGNEQFF
NA	TRBV13	TRBJ2-7	TRBD2	TGTGCCAGCAGCTTAGAGGTGGGCGGGAGTAGCTCCTACGAGCAGTACTTC	CASSLEVGGSSSYEQYF
NA	TRBV4-3	TRBJ2-1	TRBD2	TGCGCCAGCAGCCAACGACTAGCGGGTTACAATGAGCAGTTCTTC	CASSQRLAGYNEQFF
NA	TRBV28	TRBJ1-2	NA	TGTGCCAGCAGTCCCATACTCTTCCGAGGTGGCTACACCTTC	CASSPILFRGGYTF
NA	TRBV28	TRBJ1-4	NA	TGTGCCAGCAGTTTATATGACAGGTTTAATGAAAAACTGTTTTTT	CASSLYDRFNEKLFF
once	TRBV2	TRBJ2-7	TRBD1	TGTGCCAGCAGTGTTCCCCCTCCCTCACAGGGGATCTCCTACGAGCAGTACTTC	CASSVPPPSQGISYEQYF
NA	TRBV4-1	TRBJ1-5	NA	TGCGCCAGCAGCCAAGGAGACAGTGGCAATCAGCCCCAGCATTTT	CASSQGDSGNQPQHF
once	TRBV19	TRBJ2-7	TRBD1	TGTGCCAGTAGCCCGGGACAGGGGGCGACGGGGCAGTACTTC	CASSPGQGATGQYF
once	TRBV7-8	TRBJ2-2	TRBD2	TGTGCCAGCAGCTACCGACTAGCGGGATTTACCGGGGAGCTGTTTTTT	CASSYRLAGFTGELFF
NA	TRBV7-9	TRBJ2-1	TRBD1	TGTGCCAGCAGCTTAGCCGGGACAGGGGGCGATGAGCAGTTCTTC	CASSLAGTGGDEQFF
NA	TRBV6-4	TRBJ2-1	NA	TGTGCCAGCAGTGACTCATCCAGAGAGCAGTTCTTC	CASSDSSREQFF
NA	TRBV27	TRBJ2-5	NA	TGTGCCAGCAGTAAGGGGGTGGGAGAGACCCAGTACTTC	CASSKGVGETQYF